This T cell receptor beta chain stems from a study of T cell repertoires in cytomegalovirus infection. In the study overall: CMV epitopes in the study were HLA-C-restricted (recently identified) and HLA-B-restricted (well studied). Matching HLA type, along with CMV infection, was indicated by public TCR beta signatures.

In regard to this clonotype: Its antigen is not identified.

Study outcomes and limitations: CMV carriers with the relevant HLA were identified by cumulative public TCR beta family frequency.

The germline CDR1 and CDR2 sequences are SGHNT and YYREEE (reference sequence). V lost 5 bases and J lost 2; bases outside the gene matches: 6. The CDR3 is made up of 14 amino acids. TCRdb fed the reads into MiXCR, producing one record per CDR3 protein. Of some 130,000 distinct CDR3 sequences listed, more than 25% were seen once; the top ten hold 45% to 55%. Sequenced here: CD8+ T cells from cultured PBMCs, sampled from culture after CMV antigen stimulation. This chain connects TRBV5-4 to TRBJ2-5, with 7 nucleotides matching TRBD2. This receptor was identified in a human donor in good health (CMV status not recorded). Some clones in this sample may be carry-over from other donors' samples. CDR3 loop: CASSGTGGQETQYF. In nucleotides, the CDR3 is TGTGCCAGCAGTGGGACGGGGGGACAAGAGACCCAGTACTTC.